At least ten counts were recorded for the clone carrying this TCR beta chain. The CDR3 runs 15 residues. For each extraction, RNA and DNA were obtained together from around 18-30 mg of unsorted bulk tissue. The data originate from a study of tumor-infiltrating lymphocytes in primary liver carcinoma. TCR beta cDNA was prepared out of 450 to 500 ng total RNA by means of a constant-region primer. Each TCR beta library was derived from three nested multiplex PCR rounds that employed slightly modified ARM-PCR. The first two PCR rounds used TRBV1-TRBV30 primers with a Cbeta primer, approximately 10 cycles each. From the multiplex PCR reads, TCRdb called clonotypes with MiXCR, one entry per CDR3 protein. The table records over 100,000 distinct CDR3 sequences, around 65% of them present only once.

The material sequenced was tumor-adjacent normal liver tissue. The TCR originated in an older woman with primary liver carcinoma and hepatitis B virus infection. The rearrangement links TRBV21-1 to TRBJ1-1; TRBD1 reflects the table's D call only, with no check against the DNA. TRBV21-1 is described as a pseudogene. The CDR3 loop is CASSKVGGFNTEAFF. In DNA form, the CDR3 reads TGTGCCAGCAGCAAAGTCGGGGGTTTCAACACTGAAGCTTTCTTT.